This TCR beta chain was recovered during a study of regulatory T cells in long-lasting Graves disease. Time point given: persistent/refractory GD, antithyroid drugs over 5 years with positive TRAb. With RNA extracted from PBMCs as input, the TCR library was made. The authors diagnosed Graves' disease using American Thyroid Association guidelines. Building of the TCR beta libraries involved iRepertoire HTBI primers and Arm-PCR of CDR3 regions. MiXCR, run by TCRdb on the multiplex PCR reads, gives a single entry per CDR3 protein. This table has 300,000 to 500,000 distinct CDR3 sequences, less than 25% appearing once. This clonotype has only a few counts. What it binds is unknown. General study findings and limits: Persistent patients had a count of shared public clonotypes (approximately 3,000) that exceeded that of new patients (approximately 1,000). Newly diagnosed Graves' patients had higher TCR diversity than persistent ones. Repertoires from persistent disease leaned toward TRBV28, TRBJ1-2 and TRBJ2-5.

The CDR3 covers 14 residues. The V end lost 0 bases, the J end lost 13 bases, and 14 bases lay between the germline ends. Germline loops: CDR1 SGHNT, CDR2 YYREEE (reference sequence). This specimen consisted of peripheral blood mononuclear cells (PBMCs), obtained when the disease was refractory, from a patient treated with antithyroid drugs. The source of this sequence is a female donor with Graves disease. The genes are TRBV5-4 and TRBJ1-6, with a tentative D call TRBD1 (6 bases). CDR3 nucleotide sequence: TGTGCCAGCAGCTTGGGGACAGCCACTTTCCCCCTCCACTTT. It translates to CASSLGTATFPLHF. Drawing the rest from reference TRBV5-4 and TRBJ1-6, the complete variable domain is ETGVTQSPTHLIKTRGQQVTLRCSSQSGHNTVSWYQQALGQGPQFIFQYYREEENGRGNFPPRFSGLQFPNYSSELNVNALELDDSALYLCASSLGTATFPLHFGNGTRLTVT.